Reported below is one T cell receptor (beta chain). Its antigen is unknown. This sample was taken from a study of vaccination effects on CD4 cells after COVID-19. The J segment lost 5 bases and the V segment lost 2 bases, leaving 9 bases of the junction unmatched. CDR1 and CDR2 (germline): LGHNA, YNFKEQ. CDR3 length equals 16 residues. Expansion of antigen-specific CD4+ T cells with viral peptide pools was carried out by the ViraFEST assay before sequencing. The culture ran for 9 to 11 days, and then CD4+ T cells were isolated. Recipients of the vaccine had no prior SARS-CoV-2 infection and negative nucleocapsid antibodies. General observations from the study: In healthy vaccinees, only 1 of 255 vaccine-induced clones cross-reacted with common cold coronaviruses.

Here immunoSEQ multiplex PCR was the method, and the copy in TCRdb shows in-frame clones only, minus some. The sample contains tens of thousands of clones, under 85% of which appear only once. This clonotype was obtained from a human donor who received a COVID-19 vaccine. Specimen: CD4+ T cells from PBMCs cultured with HCoV-NL63 spike peptides, collected before COVID-19 vaccination. This chain connects TRBV4-2 to TRBJ2-5, with 9 bases fitting TRBD1. In DNA form, the CDR3 reads TGTGCCAGCAGCCAAAGCGGACAGGGGCGCCCGGAGACCCAGTACTTC. As protein: CASSQSGQGRPETQYF.